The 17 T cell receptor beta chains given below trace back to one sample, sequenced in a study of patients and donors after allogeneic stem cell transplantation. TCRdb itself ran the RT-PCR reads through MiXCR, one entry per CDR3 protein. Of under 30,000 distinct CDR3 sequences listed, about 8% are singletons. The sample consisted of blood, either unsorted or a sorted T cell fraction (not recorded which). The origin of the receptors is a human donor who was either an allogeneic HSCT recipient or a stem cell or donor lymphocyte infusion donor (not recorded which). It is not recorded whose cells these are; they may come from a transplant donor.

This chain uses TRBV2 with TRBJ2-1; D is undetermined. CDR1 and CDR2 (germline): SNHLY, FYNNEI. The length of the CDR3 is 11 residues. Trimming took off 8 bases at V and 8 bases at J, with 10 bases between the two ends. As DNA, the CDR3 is TGTGCCAGCGCAACCGGCGATGAGCAGTTCTTC. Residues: CASATGDEQFF.

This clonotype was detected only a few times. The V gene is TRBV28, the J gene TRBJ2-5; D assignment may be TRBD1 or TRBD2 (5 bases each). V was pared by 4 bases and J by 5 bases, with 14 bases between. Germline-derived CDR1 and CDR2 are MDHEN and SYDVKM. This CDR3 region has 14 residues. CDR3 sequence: CASSWTTEGETQYF. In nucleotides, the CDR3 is TGTGCCAGCAGTTGGACGACCGAGGGGGAGACCCAGTACTTC.

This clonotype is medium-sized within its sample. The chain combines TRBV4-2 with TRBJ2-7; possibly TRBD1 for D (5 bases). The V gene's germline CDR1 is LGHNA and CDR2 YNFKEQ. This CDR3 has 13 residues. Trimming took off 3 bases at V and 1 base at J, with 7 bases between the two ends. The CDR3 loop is CASSQRTSYEQYF. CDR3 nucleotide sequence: TGTGCCAGCAGCCAGCGGACATCCTACGAGCAGTACTTC.

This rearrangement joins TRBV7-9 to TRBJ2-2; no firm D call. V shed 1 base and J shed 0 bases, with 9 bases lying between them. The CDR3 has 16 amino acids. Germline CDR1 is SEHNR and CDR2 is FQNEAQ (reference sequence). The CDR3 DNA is TGTGCCAGCAGCTTAGGGTCGGGCACGAACACCGGGGAGCTGTTTTTT. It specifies CASSLGSGTNTGELFF.

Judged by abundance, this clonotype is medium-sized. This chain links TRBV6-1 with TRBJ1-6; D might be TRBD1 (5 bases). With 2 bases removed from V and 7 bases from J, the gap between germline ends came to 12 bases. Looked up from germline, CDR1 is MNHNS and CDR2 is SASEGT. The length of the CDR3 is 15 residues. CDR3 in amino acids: CASSELRGRNSPLHF. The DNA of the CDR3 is TGTGCCAGCAGTGAATTAAGGGGCCGGAATTCACCCCTCCACTTT.

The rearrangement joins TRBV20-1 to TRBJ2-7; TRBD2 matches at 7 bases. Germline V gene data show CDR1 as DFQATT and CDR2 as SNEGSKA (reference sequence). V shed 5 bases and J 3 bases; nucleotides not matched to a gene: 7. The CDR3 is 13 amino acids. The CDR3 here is CSAPVAGIYEQYF. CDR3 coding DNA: TGCAGTGCTCCGGTAGCGGGTATCTACGAGCAGTACTTC.

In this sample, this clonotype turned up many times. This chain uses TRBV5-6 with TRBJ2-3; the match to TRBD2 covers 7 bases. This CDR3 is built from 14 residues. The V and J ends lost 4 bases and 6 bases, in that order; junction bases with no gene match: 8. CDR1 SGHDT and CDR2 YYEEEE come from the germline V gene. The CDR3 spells CASSPRGSGDTQYF. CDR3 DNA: TGTGCCAGCAGCCCCCGGGGTAGCGGGGATACGCAGTATTTT.

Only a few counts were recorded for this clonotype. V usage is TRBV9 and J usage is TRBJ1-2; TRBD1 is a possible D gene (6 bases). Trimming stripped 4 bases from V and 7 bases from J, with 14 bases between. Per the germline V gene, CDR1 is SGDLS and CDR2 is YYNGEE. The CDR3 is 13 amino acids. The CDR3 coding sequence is TGTGCCAGCAGCAGTACACAGGGATCTGGCTACACCTTC. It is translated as CASSSTQGSGYTF.

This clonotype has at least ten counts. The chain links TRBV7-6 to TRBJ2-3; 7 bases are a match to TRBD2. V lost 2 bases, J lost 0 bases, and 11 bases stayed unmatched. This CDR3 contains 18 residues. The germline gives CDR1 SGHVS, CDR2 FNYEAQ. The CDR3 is CASSLTLAAGRSTDTQYF. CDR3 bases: TGTGCCAGCAGCTTAACTCTAGCGGCGGGGCGTAGCACAGATACGCAGTATTTT.

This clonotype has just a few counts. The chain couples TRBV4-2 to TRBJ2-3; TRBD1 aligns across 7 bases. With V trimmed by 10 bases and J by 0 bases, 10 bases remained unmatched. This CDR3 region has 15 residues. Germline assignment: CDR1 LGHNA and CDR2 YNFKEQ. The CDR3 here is CATTGERTSTDTQYF. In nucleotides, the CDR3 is TGTGCCACCACAGGGGAAAGAACTAGCACAGATACGCAGTATTTT.

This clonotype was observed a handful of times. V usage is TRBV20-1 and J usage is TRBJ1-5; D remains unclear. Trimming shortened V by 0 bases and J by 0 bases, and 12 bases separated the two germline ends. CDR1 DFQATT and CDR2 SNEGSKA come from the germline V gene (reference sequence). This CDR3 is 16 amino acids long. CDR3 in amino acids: CSARDLQTYSNQPQHF. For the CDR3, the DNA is TGCAGTGCTAGAGATCTGCAGACCTATAGCAATCAGCCCCAGCATTTT.

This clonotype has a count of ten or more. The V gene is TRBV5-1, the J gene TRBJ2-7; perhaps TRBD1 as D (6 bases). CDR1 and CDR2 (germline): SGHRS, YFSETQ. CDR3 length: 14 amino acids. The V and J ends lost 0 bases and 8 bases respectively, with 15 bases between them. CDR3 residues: CASSLADSDRQQYF. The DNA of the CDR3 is TGCGCCAGCAGCTTGGCGGACAGCGATCGTCAGCAGTACTTC.

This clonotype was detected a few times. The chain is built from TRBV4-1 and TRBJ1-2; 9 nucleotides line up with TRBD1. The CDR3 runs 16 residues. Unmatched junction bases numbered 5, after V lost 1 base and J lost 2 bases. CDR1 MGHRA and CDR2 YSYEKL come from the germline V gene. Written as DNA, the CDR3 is TGCGCCAGCAGCCAAGGATCGGGACAGGGCAACTATGGCTACACCTTC. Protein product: CASSQGSGQGNYGYTF.

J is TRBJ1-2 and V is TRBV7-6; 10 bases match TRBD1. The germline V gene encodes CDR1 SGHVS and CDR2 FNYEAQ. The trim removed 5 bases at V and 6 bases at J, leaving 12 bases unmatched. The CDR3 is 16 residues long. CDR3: CASSPSMGQGRDGYTF. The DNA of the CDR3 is TGTGCCAGCAGCCCCTCTATGGGACAGGGGCGCGATGGCTACACCTTC.

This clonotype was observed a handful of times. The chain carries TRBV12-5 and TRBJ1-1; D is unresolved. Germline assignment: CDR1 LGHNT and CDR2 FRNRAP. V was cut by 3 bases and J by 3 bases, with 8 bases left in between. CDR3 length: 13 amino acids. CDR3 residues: CASGFQADTEAFF. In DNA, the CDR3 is TGTGCTAGTGGTTTTCAGGCCGACACTGAAGCTTTCTTT.

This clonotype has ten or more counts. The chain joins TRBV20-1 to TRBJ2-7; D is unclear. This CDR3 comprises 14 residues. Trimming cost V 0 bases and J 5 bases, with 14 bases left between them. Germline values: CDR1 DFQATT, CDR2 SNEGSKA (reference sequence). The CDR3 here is CSARDPLSAHEQYF. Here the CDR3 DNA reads TGCAGTGCTAGAGATCCCCTGTCGGCCCACGAGCAGTACTTC.

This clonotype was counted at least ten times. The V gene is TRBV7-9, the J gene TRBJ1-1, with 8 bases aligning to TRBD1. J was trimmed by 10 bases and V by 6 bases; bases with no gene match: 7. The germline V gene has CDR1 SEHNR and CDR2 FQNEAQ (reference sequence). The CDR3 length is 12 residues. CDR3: CASSRTGTGAFF. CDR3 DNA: TGTGCCAGCAGTCGAACGGGGACAGGAGCTTTCTTT.